The clone carrying this T cell receptor beta chain has ten or more counts. Treg sorting used a CD4+CD25+CD127-/low gate. TCRdb analysed the 5' RACE reads with MiXCR anew, one entry per CDR3 protein. The table has some 11,000 distinct CDR3 sequences, 27% seen once; the top ten hold approximately 3%. CDR1 is SGDLS, CDR2 YYNGEE, per germline. The CDR3 has 14 residues. J gave up 5 bases and V 4 bases, and 8 bases lay outside the gene matches. The sequence was collected from a female donor with breast cancer. The rearrangement links TRBV9 to TRBJ1-1, with 7 bases fitting TRBD1. The source material was Tregs sorted from a lymph node. The CDR3 nucleotides read TGTGCCAGCAGCTCTACAGGGGTGATTACTGAAGCTTTCTTT. Translation: CASSSTGVITEAFF.